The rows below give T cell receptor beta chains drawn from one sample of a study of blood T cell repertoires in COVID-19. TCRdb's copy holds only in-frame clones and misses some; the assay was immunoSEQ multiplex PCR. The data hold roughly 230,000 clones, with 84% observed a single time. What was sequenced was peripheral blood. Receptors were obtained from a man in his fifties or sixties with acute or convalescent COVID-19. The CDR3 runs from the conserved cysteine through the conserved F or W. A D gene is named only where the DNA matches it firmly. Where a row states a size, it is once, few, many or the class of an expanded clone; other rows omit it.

TGTGCCAGCAGCCTAAGGGGCGGGAGGGACTCCTACAATGAGCAGTTCTTC	CASSLRGGRDSYNEQFF	TRBD2	TRBV9	TRBJ2-1	-
TGTGCCATCAACTCAGGGGGCGGTCAGCCCCAGCATTTT	CAINSGGGQPQHF	TRBD1	TRBV10-3	TRBJ1-5	once
TGTGCCAGCTCACCACGAACAGAGAGCAATCAGCCCCAGCATTTT	CASSPRTESNQPQHF	-	TRBV18	TRBJ1-5	-
TGTGCCAGCAGCGGGTTCTCAGGGTCTCTGAGCTATGGCTACACCTTC	CASSGFSGSLSYGYTF	-	TRBV9	TRBJ1-2	-
TGTGCCAGCTCAGACAGGGGACCGGACACCGGGGAGCTGTTTTTT	CASSDRGPDTGELFF	TRBD1	TRBV18	TRBJ2-2	-
TGCAGTGCTAGTAGCGGTCCTATCTACAATGAGCAGTTCTTC	CSASSGPIYNEQFF	-	TRBV20-1	TRBJ2-1	-
TGCAGCGCAGGACAGACCCATCTGGGCTACACCTTC	CSAGQTHLGYTF	-	TRBV29-1	TRBJ1-2	-
TGTGCCAGCAGTTATGGGCCAGGCTACGAGCAGTACTTC	CASSYGPGYEQYF	-	TRBV2	TRBJ2-7	-
TGCGCCAGCAGCTCGGGACAGGGTGGCACACCCTATGGCTACACCTTC	CASSSGQGGTPYGYTF	TRBD1	TRBV5-1	TRBJ1-2	-
TGTGCCAGTAGCCTCTCTTTGGGACTAGTCTTGAATGAGCAGTTCTTC	CASSLSLGLVLNEQFF	TRBD2	TRBV19	TRBJ2-1	-
TGTGCCAGCTCACCAAACCCCGGGGGGAACACTGAAGCTTTCTTT	CASSPNPGGNTEAFF	-	TRBV18	TRBJ1-1	-
TGTGCCAGCAGTTTAAGCCAGGGTGGGCTGTTTTTT	CASSLSQGGLFF	-	TRBV28	TRBJ2-2	-
TGTGCCAGCTCAGGGACAGGGTTTCAGCCCCAGCATTTT	CASSGTGFQPQHF	TRBD1	TRBV18	TRBJ1-5	-
TGTGCCAGCAGGATTGACGGAGGGAACTACGAGCAGTACTTC	CASRIDGGNYEQYF	-	TRBV6-5	TRBJ2-7	-
TGCAGCGTCGAAGATCGCGGCGGGCCCTCCTACAATGAGCAGTTCTTC	CSVEDRGGPSYNEQFF	-	TRBV29-1	TRBJ2-1	-
TGTGCCAGCAGCTTGGTTTTAGAGGGAGCTTTCTTT	CASSLVLEGAFF	-	TRBV5-5	TRBJ1-1	few
TGTGCCAGTAGTAGGGGGACCACGGGACAGATGACCGGGGAGCTGTTTTTT	CASSRGTTGQMTGELFF	TRBD1	TRBV19	TRBJ2-2	few
TGTGCCAGCAGCAAAGGACAGGGGGGAGGTGGCTACACCTTC	CASSKGQGGGGYTF	-	TRBV21-1	TRBJ1-2	-
TGTGCCAGCAGCCCCTCCCTTACACAGCCCCAGCATTTT	CASSPSLTQPQHF	-	TRBV3-1/TRBV3-2	TRBJ1-5	-
TGTGCCAGCAGCTTAGATTGGGGGGAAAGCGGGTACGAGCAGTACTTC	CASSLDWGESGYEQYF	-	TRBV11-2	TRBJ2-7	-
TGTGCCAGCAGCCAAGATTGGTCCAGCACTGAAGCTTTCTTT	CASSQDWSSTEAFF	-	TRBV3-1/TRBV3-2	TRBJ1-1	-
TGTGCTAGTGGTTTGGGGGGGACAGGTAATAATGAAAAACTGTTTTTT	CASGLGGTGNNEKLFF	TRBD1	TRBV12-5	TRBJ1-4	-
TGTGCCAGCAGCCTGGGACAGGGGACGGGAGCTTTCTTT	CASSLGQGTGAFF	TRBD1	TRBV3-1/TRBV3-2	TRBJ1-1	few
TGTGCCAGCAGACGCAGGGGTAGCACTGAAGCTTTCTTT	CASRRRGSTEAFF	-	TRBV7-9	TRBJ1-1	-
TGTGCCAGCAGCCAAGTGGTTACAGAGCAGTTCTTC	CASSQVVTEQFF	-	TRBV14	TRBJ2-1	once
TGTGCCATCACCCAGGGACAGGGACTAAACTATGGCTACACCTTC	CAITQGQGLNYGYTF	TRBD1	TRBV10-3	TRBJ1-2	-
TGTGCCAGCAGTGAAAGGGGACAGGGCGACTACACCTTC	CASSERGQGDYTF	TRBD1	TRBV25-1	TRBJ1-2	-
TGTGCCAGCAGCGGGGACAGTTTGAACACTGAAGCTTTCTTT	CASSGDSLNTEAFF	TRBD1	TRBV9	TRBJ1-1	-
TGTGCCAGCAGCGTACGTGGGGGCACGGACACCGGGGAGCTGTTTTTT	CASSVRGGTDTGELFF	-	TRBV9	TRBJ2-2	-
TGTGCCAGCAGCCCTGGGACACTTACCGGGGAGCTGTTTTTT	CASSPGTLTGELFF	-	TRBV5-8	TRBJ2-2	-
TGTGCCAGCAGCCAAGGGGGGGACAGACCCCTCCACTTT	CASSQGGDRPLHF	TRBD1	TRBV3-1/TRBV3-2	TRBJ1-6	-
TGTGCCAGTACCATGACAGCTAACTATGGCTACACCTTC	CASTMTANYGYTF	-	TRBV19	TRBJ1-2	-
TGTGCCAGCAGTTTGCTTCTAGCGGGAGTCTACGAGCAGTACTTC	CASSLLLAGVYEQYF	TRBD2	TRBV27	TRBJ2-7	once
TGTGCCAGTACCAACGACCCGACAGGGGGAACTGAAGCTTTCTTT	CASTNDPTGGTEAFF	TRBD1	TRBV19	TRBJ1-1	few
TGTGCCAGCAGTTCAGACAGGGAAAAACTGTTTTTT	CASSSDREKLFF	-	TRBV6-5	TRBJ1-4	-
TGTGCCAGTAGTACCCAGGGTTTCGGGGAGACCCAGTACTTC	CASSTQGFGETQYF	-	TRBV19	TRBJ2-5	-
TGTGCCAGCAGTTCGCGCCCCGACAGGGGAAATCAGCCCCAGCATTTT	CASSSRPDRGNQPQHF	TRBD1	TRBV27	TRBJ1-5	-
TGCGCCAGCAGTGAAGCCGCGGGCGAGCAGTACTTC	CASSEAAGEQYF	-	TRBV10-1	TRBJ2-7	-
TGTGCCAGCAGTTACTCGAGTGAGGGGGGAGGGGAGCAGTTCTTC	CASSYSSEGGGEQFF	-	TRBV6-5	TRBJ2-1	-
TGTGCCAGCTCCCTTGAATCTAGGTCTGAAGAGACCCAGTACTTC	CASSLESRSEETQYF	-	TRBV18	TRBJ2-5	-
TGTGCCAGCAGCGCCCCCCAGGGCCCGAACACCGGGGAGCTGTTTTTT	CASSAPQGPNTGELFF	-	TRBV7-3	TRBJ2-2	-
TGTGCCAGCAGCCGAAGAAGCTCACCCCTCCACTTT	CASSRRSSPLHF	-	TRBV6-2/TRBV6-3	TRBJ1-6	few
TGTGCCAGCAGCCAAGACACACAGTCCCATTCACCCCTCCACTTT	CASSQDTQSHSPLHF	-	TRBV3-1/TRBV3-2	TRBJ1-6	-
TGTGCCAGCAGCTTACAGGGGTGGGAAGAGACCCAGTACTTC	CASSLQGWEETQYF	TRBD1	TRBV5-6	TRBJ2-5	-
TGTGCCAGCAGACCCGACAGGGCCCTGAAAGAGACCCAGTACTTC	CASRPDRALKETQYF	TRBD1	TRBV6-5	TRBJ2-5	-
TGTGCCAGCAGCGTAGACAGGAGTGGCTACACCTTC	CASSVDRSGYTF	-	TRBV9	TRBJ1-2	-
TGTGCCAGCACACCGGGACAGGGGGCGAGAACTGAAGCTTTCTTT	CASTPGQGARTEAFF	TRBD1	TRBV27	TRBJ1-1	-
TGCAGCGTTGAATTGTGGGAGGGCAACGAGCAGTACTTC	CSVELWEGNEQYF	TRBD2	TRBV29-1	TRBJ2-7	-
TGTGCCAGCAGCCTCTCCCAGGCCGCTAACTATGGCTACACCTTC	CASSLSQAANYGYTF	-	TRBV7-2	TRBJ1-2	-
TGTGCCATCAGGCCCTGGGACAGCCTGAGCTACACCTTC	CAIRPWDSLSYTF	TRBD1	TRBV10-3	TRBJ1-2	-
TGTGCCAGCAGCGTAGACGTAACACATACCTACGAGCAGTACTTC	CASSVDVTHTYEQYF	-	TRBV9	TRBJ2-7	-
TGTGCCAGCAGCCTCCGGGACAGCAAACCCTACTTC	CASSLRDSKPYF	TRBD1	TRBV13	TRBJ1-2	-
TGTGCCACCAGTGGGGACAGGCCGAACACCGGGGAGCTGTTTTTT	CATSGDRPNTGELFF	TRBD1	TRBV24-1	TRBJ2-2	-
TGTGCCAGCAGCTTAAATGCCAGCGGGAGGGCCGCCGGGGAGCTGTTTTTT	CASSLNASGRAAGELFF	TRBD2	TRBV7-3	TRBJ2-2	-
TGCAGCACGAGGGGGATCTATGGCTACACCTTC	CSTRGIYGYTF	-	TRBV29-1	TRBJ1-2	-
TGTGCCAGCAGCTTATTCCCCCGCGGACAAGGAGAGACCCAGTACTTC	CASSLFPRGQGETQYF	-	TRBV7-3	TRBJ2-5	-